Shown below are 26 T cell receptor beta chains from a single sample sequenced in a study of T cells in Graves' hyperthyroidism and ophthalmopathy. There were TCR beta CDR3 regions amplified from RNA transcripts. The TCR CDR3 was amplified in a first-round RT-PCR using the HTBI primer set. TCRdb used MiXCR to reprocess the multiplex PCR reads, holding one entry per CDR3 protein. The repertoire holds a few hundred thousand distinct CDR3 sequences, more than 15% seen once, with about 7% in the top ten. The specimen sequenced was blood. The receptors derive from a woman in her 30s with Graves' hyperthyroidism.

This clonotype was recorded at least ten times. The rearrangement links TRBV30 to TRBJ1-1; D is unresolved. There are 13 residues in the CDR3. Germline-derived CDR1 and CDR2 are GTSNPN and SVGIG (reference sequence). The V gene lost 2 bases and the J gene lost 4 bases, with 11 bases spanning the gap. CDR3 sequence (DNA): TGTGCCTGGAGTAACGGGAAGGGCACTGAAGCTTTCTTT. Its translation is CAWSNGKGTEAFF.

This chain links TRBV6-5 with TRBJ2-2; D is unresolved. Germline V gives CDR1 MNHEY, CDR2 SVGAGI. The CDR3 loop spans 17 amino acids. V was clipped by 0 bases and J by 2 bases, with 13 bases between them. CDR3 sequence (DNA): TGTGCCAGCAGTTACTCGGGATCCCTCCTCAACACCGGGGAGCTGTTTTTT. This codes for CASSYSGSLLNTGELFF.

On this clonotype itself: This may be a read error, as it is one base from a much larger clone. The chain couples TRBV20-1 to TRBJ2-1; 7 nucleotides line up with TRBD1. The end of the DNA fits TRBJ2-7 better, so the J call may be wrong. Looked up from germline, CDR1 is DFQATT and CDR2 is SNEGSKA (reference sequence). The CDR3 loop spans 15 amino acids. CDR3 amino acids: CSARQRGRSYNEQYF. In DNA, the CDR3 is TGCAGTGCTAGGCAAAGGGGGCGCTCCTACAATGAGCAGTACTTC.

J is TRBJ1-1 and V is TRBV3-1; no clear D gene. CDR3 length: 13 amino acids. V was clipped by 0 bases and J by 8 bases, with 10 bases between them. CDR1 and CDR2 (germline): LGHDT, YNNKEL (reference sequence). The CDR3, as DNA: TGTGCCAGCAGCCAAGATAGATGGTCGGAAGCTTTCTTT. Protein product: CASSQDRWSEAFF.

This clonotype showed up many times. V is TRBV6-2 or TRBV6-3 and J is TRBJ2-1, with 7 bases lining up with TRBD2. The CDR3 totals 17 residues. Per the germline V gene, CDR1 is MNHEY and CDR2 is SVGEGT. With 8 bases clipped from V and 0 bases from J, the junction kept 13 bases outside the gene matches. CDR3 sequence (DNA): TGTGCCAGCGACCCAGGAGGGCGACTAGCCTCCTACAATGAGCAGTTCTTC. Amino acid sequence: CASDPGGRLASYNEQFF.

The rearrangement joins TRBV6-1 to TRBJ1-1; TRBD1 matches 8 bases. The CDR3 sequence is 15 residues long. J gave up 4 bases and V 5 bases, and 9 bases lay outside the gene matches. Germline values: CDR1 MNHNS, CDR2 SASEGT. Here the CDR3 DNA reads TGTGCCAGCAGTTTTCGGACAGGGTGGGGCACTGAAGCTTTCTTT. Amino acids: CASSFRTGWGTEAFF.

This clonotype was counted between two and nine times. This chain connects TRBV24-1 to TRBJ2-3, with D possibly being TRBD1 (6 bases). The V end lost 3 bases, the J end lost 4 bases, and 10 bases lay between the germline ends. CDR3 length equals 14 residues. From germline, CDR1 is KGHDR and CDR2 SFDVKD. The DNA for the CDR3 is TGTGCCACCAGTGATAGCGGACAGTCAGATACGCAGTATTTT. This encodes CATSDSGQSDTQYF.

The genes are TRBV24-1 and TRBJ2-3, with D possibly called TRBD1 or TRBD2 (5 bases each). V was pared by 9 bases and J by 0 bases, with 9 bases between. The CDR3 contains 13 residues. CDR1 is KGHDR, CDR2 SFDVKD, per germline. As DNA, the CDR3 is TGTGCCACCGTGAGGGACAGCACAGATACGCAGTATTTT. It specifies CATVRDSTDTQYF.

The table lists this clonotype with a few counts. The chain joins TRBV5-4 to TRBJ2-3; D not resolved. This CDR3 comprises 17 residues. Germline V gene sequence: CDR1 SGHNT, CDR2 YYREEE (reference sequence). Trimming left V 4 bases short and J 0 bases short, with 18 bases between. The CDR3 here is CASSQRAGTTSTDTQYF. Here the CDR3 DNA reads TGTGCCAGCAGCCAGAGAGCAGGAACCACTAGCACAGATACGCAGTATTTT.

This clonotype was picked up a small number of times. J is TRBJ2-2 and V is TRBV10-1; 14 bases map to TRBD2. The CDR3 is made up of 14 amino acids. Losses at the gene ends were 10 bases for V and 7 bases for J; bases not matched to a gene: 5. CDR1 WNHNN and CDR2 SYGVQD come from the germline V gene (reference sequence). This CDR3 reads CATGLAGEVGELFF. CDR3 in DNA: TGCGCCACGGGACTAGCGGGAGAGGTCGGGGAGCTGTTTTTT.

This clonotype occurred many times. The V call is TRBV11-2, the J call TRBJ2-5, with D perhaps TRBD2 (5 bases). The length of the CDR3 is 16 residues. V was trimmed by 5 bases and J by 4 bases, leaving 20 bases between them. Germline CDR1 and CDR2: SGHAT and FQNNGV. CDR3 sequence (DNA): TGTGCCAGCAGCCTCCGGGAAGGCGAGTACGGAGAGACCCAGTACTTC. The encoded protein is CASSLREGEYGETQYF.

The chain uses TRBV29-1 and TRBJ2-1; 8 bases line up with TRBD1. This CDR3 region has 15 residues. J was trimmed by 15 bases and V by 5 bases; bases with no gene match: 21. Germline CDR1 reads SQVTM; CDR2 reads ANQGSEA. CDR3 DNA: TGCAGCGTTACACGAGGCGACAGGGGATATACAATCGCGTTCTTC. Translating gives CSVTRGDRGYTIAFF.

This clonotype has a count of ten or more. The V call is TRBV6-1, the J call TRBJ2-1, with TRBD2 as a possible D gene (5 bases). The V gene lost 3 bases and the J gene lost 2 bases, with 8 bases spanning the gap. Germline CDR1 reads MNHNS; CDR2 reads SASEGT. The CDR3 extends over 14 amino acids. The CDR3 reads CASSDSGAYNEQFF. As DNA, the CDR3 is TGTGCCAGCAGTGACAGCGGCGCCTACAATGAGCAGTTCTTC.

The table lists this clonotype with a few counts. The chain combines TRBV5-6 with TRBJ1-2; 7 nucleotides line up with TRBD1. Germline-derived CDR1 and CDR2 are SGHDT and YYEEEE. The CDR3 has 15 residues. Trimming at V came to 4 bases and at J to 5 bases, leaving 11 bases not matched to a gene. CDR3 amino acids: CASSHRDRALYGYTF. As DNA, the CDR3 is TGTGCCAGCAGCCATAGGGACAGAGCCTTATATGGCTACACCTTC. The full variable domain, its missing parts supplied by reference TRBV5-6 and TRBJ1-2, is DAGVTQSPTHLIKTRGQQVTLRCSPKSGHDTVSWYQQALGQGPQFIFQYYEEEERQRGNFPDRFSGHQFPNYSSELNVNALLLGDSALYLCASSHRDRALYGYTFGSGTRLTVV.

This clonotype was counted many times. This CDR3 reads CSASGRQDTDTQYF. The CDR3 region has the DNA TGCAGTGCTAGCGGACGGCAAGACACAGATACGCAGTATTTT. V and J are TRBV20-1 and TRBJ2-3; no clear D. Germline assignment: CDR1 DFQATT and CDR2 SNEGSKA (reference sequence). This CDR3 contains 14 residues. V was cut by 3 bases and J by 2 bases, with 12 bases left in between.

This clonotype was counted at least ten times. The chain carries TRBV3-1 and TRBJ2-5, with D unclear. The CDR3 runs to 12 residues. V was pared by 1 base and J by 4 bases, with 4 bases between. Germline CDR1 is LGHDT and CDR2 is YNNKEL (reference sequence). CDR3 nucleotide sequence: TGTGCCAGCAGCCAAGCACTAGAGACCCAGTACTTC. This codes for CASSQALETQYF.

The rearrangement uses TRBV4-3 and TRBJ1-5; no clear D. V lost 0 bases and J 1 base, leaving 16 bases between the germline ends. Looked up from germline, CDR1 is LGHNA and CDR2 is YSLEER. CDR3 length: 18 residues. The CDR3 DNA reads as TGCGCCAGCAGCCAAGATCTCGAGACACGATTAAGCAATCAGCCCCAGCATTTT. It specifies CASSQDLETRLSNQPQHF.

This clonotype has a count of ten or more. V usage is TRBV5-1 and J usage is TRBJ1-1; D gene unclear. Trimming took off 2 bases at V and 5 bases at J, with 10 bases between the two ends. CDR3 length: 13 residues. Germline CDR1 SGHRS, CDR2 YFSETQ. CDR3 sequence (DNA): TGCGCCAGCAGCTTTTACGACAAGACTGAAGCTTTCTTT. It codes for CASSFYDKTEAFF.

This chain links TRBV18 with TRBJ1-2; D may be TRBD1 (6 bases). Germline loops: CDR1 KGHSH, CDR2 LQKENI. The CDR3 covers 17 residues. Trimming removed 2 bases at V and 4 bases at J, with 20 bases between. CDR3 coding DNA: TGTGCCAGCTCACCATCGGGTGACAGAGGGGGAGCCTATGGCTACACCTTC. Its protein product is CASSPSGDRGGAYGYTF. The full variable domain, with the rest looked up from reference TRBV18 and TRBJ1-2, is NAGVMQNPRHLVRRRGQEARLRCSPMKGHSHVYWYRQLPEEGLKFMVYLQKENIIDESGMPKERFSAEFPKEGPSILRIQQVVRGDSAAYFCASSPSGDRGGAYGYTFGSGTRLTVV.

This clonotype was recorded many times. This chain links TRBV20-1 with TRBJ2-5, with D perhaps TRBD1 (5 bases). Germline V gene sequence: CDR1 DFQATT, CDR2 SNEGSKA (reference sequence). With 6 bases removed from V and 2 bases from J, the gap between germline ends came to 19 bases. The CDR3 has 15 residues. The CDR3 DNA reads as TGCAGTGCGACCGATCGACAGACCTCACAAGAGACCCAGTACTTC. Translation: CSATDRQTSQETQYF.

This clonotype has a count of ten or more. The chain recombines TRBV28 with TRBJ1-3; no reliable D call. The germline gives CDR1 MDHEN, CDR2 SYDVKM. This CDR3 spans 15 amino acids. V was cut by 4 bases and J by 0 bases, with 10 bases left in between. The CDR3 reads CASSSPQDSGNTIYF. In DNA form, the CDR3 reads TGTGCCAGCAGTTCACCTCAGGACTCTGGAAACACCATATATTTT. The variable domain in full, completed from reference TRBV28 and TRBJ1-3, reads DVKVTQSSRYLVKRTGEKVFLECVQDMDHENMFWYRQDPGLGLRLIYFSYDVKMKEKGDIPEGYSVSREKKERFSLILESASTNQTSMYLCASSSPQDSGNTIYFGEGSWLTVV.

This clonotype was observed at least ten times. V gene TRBV12-3 or TRBV12-4 combines with J gene TRBJ1-2, with D unresolved. With 7 bases removed from V and 6 bases from J, the gap between germline ends came to 21 bases. The CDR3 is made up of 15 amino acids. This CDR3 is CASKFRGNSLDGYTF. CDR3 DNA sequence: TGTGCCAGCAAATTCCGGGGAAATTCACTTGATGGCTACACCTTC.

Only one count was recorded for this clonotype. This chain uses TRBV11-2 with TRBJ2-5; 12 bases are shared with TRBD2. The CDR3 has 17 residues. V lost 1 base, J lost 5 bases, and 8 bases stayed unmatched. Germline lookup yields CDR1 SGHAT and CDR2 FQNNGV. CDR3 bases: TGTGCCAGCAGCTTAGCCCTAGGACTAGCGGGATCGGAGACCCAGTACTTC. Amino acids: CASSLALGLAGSETQYF.

Note on this clonotype: This may stem from a read error, because a much larger clone lies one nucleotide away. The chain employs TRBV20-1 and TRBJ2-5; no reliable D call. The J call may be in error: the DNA end matches TRBJ2-1 better. Germline CDR1 is DFQATT and CDR2 is SNEGSKA (reference sequence). The CDR3 runs 12 residues. This CDR3 is CSARTFLETQFF. CDR3 sequence (DNA): TGCAGTGCTAGAACATTCCTAGAGACCCAGTTCTTC.

This clonotype was observed at least ten times. The J gene is TRBJ1-2, the V gene TRBV12-3 or TRBV12-4; no clear D gene. This CDR3 has 12 residues. The V end lost 2 bases, the J end lost 8 bases, and 9 bases lay between the germline ends. The CDR3 is CASSLYPEGYTF. Here the CDR3 DNA reads TGTGCCAGCAGTTTATATCCTGAAGGCTACACCTTC.

This clonotype was recorded many times. The V call is TRBV12-3 or TRBV12-4, the J call TRBJ2-3; the match to TRBD1 covers 10 bases. Unmatched junction bases numbered 5, after V lost 6 bases and J lost 2 bases. CDR3 length equals 15 residues. The CDR3 bases are TGTGCCAGCAGGCCGACAGGGGGCTTCACAGATACGCAGTATTTT. Its protein product is CASRPTGGFTDTQYF.